This TCR beta chain was captured by sequencing in a study of cytomegalovirus exposure and HLA in healthy donors. Broader study findings: Earlier findings revealed that most TCR beta V segments proved productive either about 87% or about 30% of the time. Follow-up analysis seemed to connect common viral pathogens with several of the most significant clusters identified.

PCR employed 60 Vbeta and 13 Jbeta primers. The repertoire was sequenced with immunoSEQ multiplex PCR; TCRdb's copy has only in-frame clones and lacks some. The repertoire holds over 100,000 clones, with less than 70% as singletons. About this clone itself: The antigen remains unidentified.

The sequence came from a woman between 25 and 40 years old in good health and CMV-seronegative. The source material was PBMCs.

This CDR3 is CASSQVALAGDTQYF. DNA of the CDR3: TGTGCCAGCAGCCAAGTGGCGCTAGCGGGAGATACGCAGTATTTT. The V gene is TRBV4-2, the J gene TRBJ2-3; 8 nucleotides line up with TRBD2. This CDR3 has 15 residues. V shed 1 base and J 5 bases; nucleotides not matched to a gene: 5. Germline lookup yields CDR1 LGHNA and CDR2 YNFKEQ.